The 8 T cell receptor beta chains in this list originate from one sample, sequenced in a study of shared clonotypes between healthy human individuals. Data came from immunoSEQ multiplex PCR; TCRdb stores just in-frame clones and leaves some out. Altogether fewer than 1.8 million clones are present, 98% to 99% being singletons, with the ten largest covering approximately 0.38%. What was sequenced was naive CD4+ T cells sorted from blood. The subset here: CD45RA+ positively selected. These receptors were obtained from a man aged 25-40 years in good health.

J is TRBJ2-1 and V is TRBV14; 10 nucleotides align to TRBD1. V lost 1 base to trimming and J lost 8 bases; unmatched junction nucleotides: 8. The CDR3 is 16 residues long. Germline V CDR1 and CDR2: SGHDN, FVKESK. The CDR3 loop is CASSQVDRGLLDEQFF. Here the CDR3 DNA reads TGTGCCAGCAGCCAAGTGGACAGGGGGTTATTAGATGAGCAGTTCTTC.

The chain has TRBV27 and TRBJ1-1; D not resolved. The CDR3 runs 13 residues. Germline assignment: CDR1 MNHEY and CDR2 SMNVEV (reference sequence). Trimming shortened V by 3 bases and J by 9 bases, and 14 bases separated the two germline ends. The CDR3: CASSFVGVWKAFF. CDR3 nucleotide sequence: TGTGCCAGCAGTTTCGTGGGTGTATGGAAAGCTTTCTTT.

The V gene is TRBV10-3, the J gene TRBJ2-2, with 9 bases matching TRBD1. Losses at the gene ends were 7 bases for V and 1 base for J; bases not matched to a gene: 10. The CDR3 has 17 amino acids. The germline V gene encodes CDR1 ENHRY and CDR2 SYGVKD. In nucleotides, the CDR3 is TGTGCCATCAAGGGGGACAGGGTATTTGGGAACACCGGGGAGCTGTTTTTT. Its protein product is CAIKGDRVFGNTGELFF.

This clone was detected once. V usage is TRBV14 and J usage is TRBJ2-3; 7 bases agree with TRBD1. V lost 3 bases, J lost 4 bases, and 7 bases stayed unmatched. The CDR3 has 15 amino acids. Germline V gene sequence: CDR1 SGHDN, CDR2 FVKESK. CDR3 in DNA: TGTGCCAGCAGCCATAGACAGGGCCTCCCAGATACGCAGTATTTT. As protein: CASSHRQGLPDTQYF.

This chain connects TRBV7-9 to TRBJ2-7, with TRBD2 identical over 16 bases. V shed 3 bases, J shed 3 bases, and the junction held 8 bases outside the gene matches. There are 18 residues in the CDR3. The germline CDR1 and CDR2 sequences are SEHNR and FQNEAQ (reference sequence). The DNA for the CDR3 is TGTGCCAGCAGCTTGGGACTAGCGGGAGGGTCTAGATTCTACGAGCAGTACTTC. This codes for CASSLGLAGGSRFYEQYF.

The CDR3 is CASSLAGTGWREKLFF. The CDR3 DNA reads TGTGCCAGCAGCTTAGCTGGAACAGGGTGGCGTGAAAAACTGTTTTTT. This chain joins TRBV7-9 and TRBJ1-4, with D possibly TRBD1 on 6 matching bases. Trimming left V 0 bases short and J 7 bases short, with 15 bases between. Per the germline V gene, CDR1 is SEHNR and CDR2 is FQNEAQ (reference sequence). The CDR3 is 16 residues long.

This chain uses TRBV9 with TRBJ1-5, with D possibly TRBD1 on 5 matching bases. Germline V CDR1 and CDR2: SGDLS, YYNGEE. V was trimmed by 4 bases and J by 0 bases, leaving 17 bases between them. This CDR3 contains 17 residues. The CDR3 DNA sequence: TGTGCCAGCAGCCCAGACCGGGGGATATATAGCAATCAGCCCCAGCATTTT. Its protein product is CASSPDRGIYSNQPQHF.

The table lists this clone with a count of one. Here the CDR3 DNA reads TGTGCCAGCAGACAGAATACCTACGAGCAGTACTTC. It encodes CASRQNTYEQYF. The chain is built from TRBV6-4 and TRBJ2-7; D gene ambiguous. This CDR3 region has 12 residues. Trimming left V 6 bases short and J 2 bases short, with 8 bases between. Looked up from germline, CDR1 is MRHNA and CDR2 is SNTAGT.